This is a list of T cell receptor beta chains from one sample in a study of patients and donors after allogeneic stem cell transplantation. TCRdb processed the RT-PCR reads anew with MiXCR; each CDR3 protein has one entry. The profile shows 200,000 to 250,000 distinct CDR3 sequences, roughly 13% of them singletons. The specimen sequenced was blood, either unsorted or a sorted T cell fraction (not recorded which). These receptors came from a human donor who was either an allogeneic HSCT recipient or a stem cell or donor lymphocyte infusion donor (not recorded which). It is not recorded whose cells these are; they may come from a transplant donor. CDR3s include the opening cysteine and the closing phenylalanine or tryptophan. Each record gives: V gene, CDR3 length, J gene, clone size, D gene, CDR3 DNA, CDR3 protein. D genes are given only for firm matches. Rows give clone size only sometimes, using once, few, many, or a class for an expanded clone.

v_call: TRBV6-1
cdr3_length: 13
j_call: TRBJ1-5
clone_size: once
d_call: NA
cdr3_nt: TGTGCCAGCTTTTGGGGGGGGGATCAGCCCCAGCATTTT
cdr3_aa: CASFWGGDQPQHF

v_call: TRBV20-1
cdr3_length: 15
j_call: TRBJ2-3
clone_size: NA
d_call: NA
cdr3_nt: TGCAGTGCTAGAGATGCCCGGGGCCGCACAGATACGCAGTATTTT
cdr3_aa: CSARDARGRTDTQYF

v_call: TRBV7-9
cdr3_length: 13
j_call: TRBJ1-2
clone_size: NA
d_call: TRBD1
cdr3_nt: TGTGCCAGCAGCTTCGGGACAGGATATGGCTACACCTTC
cdr3_aa: CASSFGTGYGYTF

v_call: TRBV6-2/TRBV6-3
cdr3_length: 13
j_call: TRBJ2-5
clone_size: few
d_call: NA
cdr3_nt: TGTGCCAGCAGTCAACCACCAGGCGAGACCCAGTACTTC
cdr3_aa: CASSQPPGETQYF

v_call: TRBV18
cdr3_length: 16
j_call: TRBJ1-1
clone_size: many
d_call: TRBD1
cdr3_nt: TGTGCCAGCTCACCCCTACAGGGGGCGGTCAACACTGAAGCTTTCTTT
cdr3_aa: CASSPLQGAVNTEAFF

v_call: TRBV21-1
cdr3_length: 13
j_call: TRBJ2-5
clone_size: few
d_call: NA
cdr3_nt: TGTGCCAGCGCAGCGGGAGTCGGCGAGACCCAGTACTTC
cdr3_aa: CASAAGVGETQYF

v_call: TRBV23-1
cdr3_length: 12
j_call: TRBJ2-7
clone_size: NA
d_call: NA
cdr3_nt: TGCGCCAGCAGTCAACCGTGGAGGACAGAGTACTTC
cdr3_aa: CASSQPWRTEYF

v_call: TRBV3-1
cdr3_length: 12
j_call: TRBJ2-5
clone_size: NA
d_call: NA
cdr3_nt: TGTGCCAGCAGCCCCAATGGAGAGACCCAGTACTTC
cdr3_aa: CASSPNGETQYF

v_call: TRBV5-4
cdr3_length: 14
j_call: TRBJ2-5
clone_size: many
d_call: TRBD2
cdr3_nt: TGTGCCAGCAGCCCACTGCGGGAGCGAGAGACCCAGTACTTC
cdr3_aa: CASSPLRERETQYF

v_call: TRBV7-3
cdr3_length: 15
j_call: TRBJ2-1
clone_size: few
d_call: TRBD2
cdr3_nt: TGTGCCAGCAGCTTCGCGGGAGGGCCGGAGGACGAGCAGTTCTTC
cdr3_aa: CASSFAGGPEDEQFF